Below, one TCR beta chain is given with its context. Its cognate antigen is unknown. The entry originates in a study of Tregs in tolerant kidney transplant recipients. Study results and caveats: Antigen-driven expansion was suggested because donor-specific Tregs expanded more than all Tregs in tolerant patients. The small number of patients limits these findings pending further validation.

The trim removed 2 bases at V and 4 bases at J, leaving 8 bases unmatched. Germline CDR1 is SGHVS and CDR2 is FQNEAQ. The CDR3 length is 17 residues. Some clones are missing from TCRdb's copy, which holds only in-frame ones; the method was immunoSEQ multiplex PCR. The sample lists more than 70,000 clones; roughly 91% were seen once. Related graft donors supplied nonmyeloablative bone marrow transplants, and mixed chimerism was transient. CD4+CD25+CD127- Tregs, CD4+CD25- non-Tregs, CD4 and CD8 cells were sorted. This clonotype was obtained from a human patient who received a combined kidney and bone marrow transplant. Some T cells may possibly be graft donor cells. The rearrangement uses TRBV7-8 and TRBJ2-1; 10 positions match TRBD1. This sample comprised CD4+ T cells from blood (PBMCs), obtained 24 months after the transplant. This chain's CDR3 is CASSLRDRGSGYNEQFF. CDR3 nucleotide sequence: TGTGCCAGCAGCTTACGGGACAGGGGCTCCGGGTACAATGAGCAGTTCTTC.